Below are 2 T cell receptor beta chains sequenced from a single sample in a study of blood T cell repertoires in COVID-19. Some clones are missing from TCRdb's copy, which holds only in-frame ones; the method was immunoSEQ multiplex PCR. Of just over 70,000 clones in the sample, over 65% were seen once. Sequencing used peripheral blood. The receptor source for this set is a woman between 65 and 79 years old with acute or convalescent COVID-19.

This chain links TRBV5-4 with TRBJ1-1, with TRBD1 identical over 9 bases. After removal of 4 bases from V and 3 bases from J, the junction contained 4 bases not matched to a gene. The CDR3 spans 14 residues. Per germline, CDR1 SGHNT and CDR2 YYREEE (reference sequence). CDR3 sequence: CASSIDRGDTEAFF. The DNA for the CDR3 is TGTGCCAGCAGCATCGACAGGGGGGACACTGAAGCTTTCTTT.

This chain connects TRBV4-1 to TRBJ1-4; D unresolved. CDR1 MGHRA and CDR2 YSYEKL come from the germline V gene. This CDR3 has 13 amino acids. V was pared by 1 base and J by 7 bases, with 7 bases between. CDR3 DNA sequence: TGCGCCAGCAGCCAAGCGGTTCTTGAAAAACTGTTTTTT. Translated, it gives CASSQAVLEKLFF.